Included here is one TCR beta chain sequence, with context. Its binding antigen is unknown. No quality values exist for individual bases; no much larger clone is one base distant. The record originates from a study of neoadjuvant anti-PD-1 for oral cavity cancer (dated by TCRdb to about 2021). As for the study more broadly: Before curative-intent surgical resection, most patients were given three to four biweekly doses of nivolumab at 3 mg/kg. Patients with complete response, partial response or stable disease by RECIST 1.1 were defined as responders, whereas patients with progression were defined as non-responders. A 33% response rate was observed in the parent correlative cohort, in which around twelve patients were included. A fourth nivolumab dose was given around day 43 to patients without progression, and definitive surgical resection was performed in those patients on days 50-56. Overall results and qualifications from the work: Higher pretreatment blood Treg/Th17 ratios correlated with both higher pretreatment blood TCRbeta clonality and lower post-treatment tumor TCRbeta clonality. Larger post-treatment sizes of preexisting intratumoral clones correlated with greater tumor shrinkage, suggesting expansion of preexisting clones contributed to response. Only three patients per response group were included in the TCR analyses, and larger cohorts for validation were called for by the authors.

CDR1 and CDR2, looked up from the germline V gene (reference sequence), are SGHNT and YYREEE. V lost 0 bases and J lost 2 bases; the stretch between them is 6 bases long. The CDR3 numbers 14 residues from cysteine through phenylalanine. Left in the record is the CDR3 DNA by itself, 42 bases read in frame from the first base. The time point label of this sample denotes: after neoadjuvant nivolumab, at surgical resection. Patients had been newly diagnosed with stage II-IVA oral cavity squamous cell carcinoma, and no prior systemic or radiation treatment had been given to the patients. The cohort was made up of patients with locally advanced, HPV-negative oral cavity squamous cell carcinoma. The samples were drawn from a longitudinal correlative study tied to a single-arm phase II trial testing neoadjuvant nivolumab in oral cavity squamous cell carcinoma. Subject-matched pre- and post-treatment PBMCs and tumors from three responders and three non-responders were subjected to genomic DNA-based TCRbeta sequencing. Genomic DNA was isolated from tumor tissue using the Maxwell RSC DNA from Tissue kit.

Tumor libraries used mostly roughly 4.6 ug of input genomic DNA for survey sequencing, with two replicates per sample. The immunoSEQ hsTCRbeta kit was used to prepare TCRbeta libraries, following the manufacturer's instructions. The finished libraries were brought together in one pool at 2.5 to 3 nM, which was then read using an Illumina NovaSeq 6000 S4 flow cell. In the authors' own workflow: The immunoSEQ Analyzer handled quality control and preprocessing of the raw data. The analysis was limited to productive rearrangements, and each clonotype was defined by a unique CDR3 amino acid sequence. Repertoire clonality was estimated as the Gini-Simpson index, which was calculated using the R package tcR. Student's t test was used to compare Gini indices, while Pearson correlation assessed associations with tumor size change. This immuneACCESS table, as held by TCRdb, lists in-frame sequences with V and J called but not all clones. Of the missing ones, under half trace to an unresolved V gene in checked studies; the others have no known cause. That table furnishes V, J and clone size, whereas the DNA furnished D and trimming. Across this sample there are around 6,000 clones, with approximately 58% seen only once. The ten largest clonotypes hold 7.2% of the sample.

The sequence is built from TRBV5-4 and TRBJ2-1, and perhaps TRBD1 as D gene, on 6 matching bases. The receptor comes from a person between 40 and 79 years old with oral cavity squamous cell carcinoma. The sample here was tumor tissue, taken after nivolumab (anti-PD-1) treatment. The CDR3 region reads CASSLEGAYNEQFF. The nucleotides read TGTGCCAGCAGCTTGGAGGGGGCCTACAATGAGCAGTTCTTC.